These T cell receptor beta chains were read from a single sample in a study of control samples from healthy donors and cancer patients. Libraries were prepared by immunoSEQ multiplex PCR; TCRdb keeps only in-frame clonotypes and omits some of them. The sample has 70,000 to 90,000 clones, roughly 90% seen once. The material sequenced was PBMCs. The receptors come from a woman in her sixties or seventies with head and neck cancer. Both conserved end residues are part of each CDR3. A D gene is named only where the DNA matches it firmly. Size is stated for part of the rows, as once, few or many counts, or as a class when the clone is expanded.

clone_size d_call j_call v_call cdr3_aa cdr3_nt
- - TRBJ1-4 TRBV27 CASSFWNGQGSEKLFF TGTGCCAGCAGTTTTTGGAACGGTCAGGGGAGTGAAAAACTGTTTTTT
- - TRBJ2-2 TRBV14 CASSHAVQGGTGELFF TGTGCCAGCAGCCATGCCGTTCAAGGTGGCACCGGGGAGCTGTTTTTT
- TRBD1 TRBJ1-2 TRBV4-2 CASSQETGQGTYGYTF TGTGCCAGCAGCCAAGAGACGGGACAGGGGACCTATGGCTACACCTTC
- TRBD1 TRBJ1-2 TRBV29-1 CSVGTGTSYGYTF TGCAGCGTCGGGACAGGGACCTCCTATGGCTACACCTTC
- - TRBJ2-7 TRBV29-1 CSVGTLGEQYF TGCAGCGTTGGAACCCTGGGGGAGCAGTACTTC
- - TRBJ2-4 TRBV6-6 CASSPGMHKDIQYF TGTGCCAGCAGTCCGGGGATGCACAAGGACATTCAGTACTTC
- - TRBJ1-4 TRBV29-1 CSVEKGDEKLFF TGCAGCGTTGAAAAGGGGGATGAAAAACTGTTTTTT
- TRBD1 TRBJ1-3 TRBV6-6 CASSRQGLSGNTIYF TGTGCCAGCAGTCGACAGGGCCTCTCTGGAAACACCATATATTTT
- - TRBJ1-5 TRBV6-6 CASSYGGLDNQPQHF TGTGCCAGCAGTTACGGGGGGCTCGACAATCAGCCCCAGCATTTT
- - TRBJ2-7 TRBV2 CASSERVGYEQYF TGTGCCAGCAGTGAACGGGTCGGCTACGAGCAGTACTTC
- TRBD1 TRBJ1-1 TRBV18 CASSPLRGGDTEAFF TGTGCCAGCTCACCACTCAGGGGGGGAGACACTGAAGCTTTCTTT
- TRBD1 TRBJ1-1 TRBV6-4 CASRFDREMRNTEAFF TGTGCCAGCAGATTCGACAGGGAGATGAGGAACACTGAAGCTTTCTTT
- - TRBJ1-1 TRBV30 CAWSVGGVAFF TGTGCCTGGAGTGTAGGGGGGGTAGCTTTCTTT
few - TRBJ2-1 TRBV7-2 CASSLGRRNEQFF TGTGCCAGCAGCTTAGGACGGCGCAATGAGCAGTTCTTC
once TRBD2 TRBJ2-3 TRBV6-1 CASSEARGVVFDTQYF TGTGCCAGCAGTGAAGCGCGGGGGGTGGTTTTTGATACGCAGTATTTT
few - TRBJ1-6 TRBV2 CASSDDSPLHF TGTGCCAGCAGTGATGATTCACCCCTCCACTTT
- - TRBJ1-3 TRBV28 CASRRDGSSGNTIYF TGTGCCAGCAGAAGAGACGGGAGCTCTGGAAACACCATATATTTT
- - TRBJ1-1 TRBV19 CAREPPLGAAEAFF TGTGCCAGGGAACCCCCCCTGGGGGCGGCTGAAGCTTTCTTT
- TRBD1 TRBJ1-4 TRBV5-1 CASSRTGPREKLFF TGCGCCAGCAGCAGGACAGGGCCTCGAGAAAAACTGTTTTTT
- - TRBJ1-2 TRBV2 CASSEAYDRGYTF TGTGCCAGCAGTGAAGCGTACGACAGAGGCTACACCTTC
- - TRBJ2-7 TRBV19 CASSISPGVHEQYF TGTGCCAGTAGTATCAGCCCAGGGGTCCACGAGCAGTACTTC
- - TRBJ1-5 TRBV18 CASSKDSYFYSNQPQHF TGTGCCAGCTCAAAGGACAGTTACTTTTATAGCAATCAGCCCCAGCATTTT
- - TRBJ2-7 TRBV12-3/TRBV12-4 CASSLNIGAEQYF TGTGCCAGCAGTTTAAACATCGGGGCCGAGCAGTACTTC
- - TRBJ2-7 TRBV14 CASSQDLPLSGSYEQYF TGTGCCAGCAGCCAAGACCTACCTTTGTCCGGGAGCTACGAGCAGTACTTC
- TRBD2 TRBJ2-1 TRBV2 CASIGGLAGSNEQFF TGTGCCAGCATAGGAGGACTAGCCGGGTCCAATGAGCAGTTCTTC
- - TRBJ2-7 TRBV7-8 CASSFRLAVAEKYF TGTGCCAGCAGCTTTAGGCTCGCCGTCGCCGAGAAGTACTTC
- TRBD2 TRBJ2-7 TRBV11-2 CASRGWGGRFNEQYF TGTGCCAGCAGGGGGTGGGGCGGGAGGTTCAACGAGCAGTACTTC
- TRBD1 TRBJ1-2 TRBV28 CASSKDRARNYGYTF TGTGCCAGCAGTAAAGACAGGGCCCGTAACTATGGCTACACCTTC
- TRBD1 TRBJ1-2 TRBV19 CASSIPGTGTTYGYTF TGTGCCAGTAGTATCCCCGGGACAGGGACGACCTATGGCTACACCTTC
few TRBD1 TRBJ1-5 TRBV5-1 CASREQGDSNQPQHF TGCGCCAGCAGGGAACAGGGGGATAGCAATCAGCCCCAGCATTTT
- TRBD1 TRBJ2-3 TRBV29-1 CSVEATGGYEDTQYF TGCAGCGTTGAAGCGACAGGGGGATACGAGGATACGCAGTATTTT
- TRBD1 TRBJ2-3 TRBV2 CASRPGQTDTDTQYF TGTGCCAGCAGGCCGGGACAGACAGACACAGATACGCAGTATTTT
- - TRBJ2-7 TRBV18 CASSPNHPLGDEQYF TGTGCCAGCTCACCGAATCATCCTCTGGGCGACGAGCAGTACTTC
- - TRBJ1-5 TRBV10-3 CAIRGVDSNQPQHF TGTGCCATCAGGGGTGTGGATAGCAATCAGCCCCAGCATTTT
- TRBD1 TRBJ2-1 TRBV18 CASSSQDRAANEQFF TGTGCCAGCTCATCCCAGGACAGGGCCGCAAATGAGCAGTTCTTC
- - TRBJ2-7 TRBV28 CASSLDRNEQYF TGTGCCAGCAGCCTAGACAGAAACGAGCAGTACTTC
- - TRBJ1-5 TRBV7-9 CASSLDSRPQHF TGTGCCAGCAGCTTAGACTCTCGGCCCCAGCATTTT